The clone carrying this TCR beta chain was detected only once. The antigen is undetermined. Naive CD8 isolation took CD45RO-negative cells positively selected for CCR7 and excluded terminally differentiated effector memory CD45RA+ cells. This specimen comes from a study of shared clonotypes between healthy human individuals. Study-wide context: In total, the donors were a couple of women and a few men aged 18 to 49.

Study-wide findings and caveats: Larger estimated richness was generally recorded for naive subsets relative to memory subsets.

This table comes from immunoSEQ multiplex PCR, and its TCRdb copy is limited to in-frame clones, with some not included. The sample contains approximately 810,000 clones, over 90% of which appear only once. The CDR3 is made up of 20 amino acids. The V segment lost 5 bases and the J segment 2 bases; nucleotides outside the gene matches: 20. Germline assignment: CDR1 GTSNPN and CDR2 SVGIG (reference sequence). The rearrangement links TRBV30 to TRBJ2-6; 8 bases fit TRBD2. Input material: naive CD8+ T cells sorted from blood. The receptor was derived from a man aged 25 to 40 in good health. This CDR3 reads CAWQGEGGRNPPPGANVLTF. CDR3 sequence (DNA): TGTGCCTGGCAAGGGGAAGGCGGGAGGAACCCGCCCCCTGGGGCCAACGTCCTGACTTTC.